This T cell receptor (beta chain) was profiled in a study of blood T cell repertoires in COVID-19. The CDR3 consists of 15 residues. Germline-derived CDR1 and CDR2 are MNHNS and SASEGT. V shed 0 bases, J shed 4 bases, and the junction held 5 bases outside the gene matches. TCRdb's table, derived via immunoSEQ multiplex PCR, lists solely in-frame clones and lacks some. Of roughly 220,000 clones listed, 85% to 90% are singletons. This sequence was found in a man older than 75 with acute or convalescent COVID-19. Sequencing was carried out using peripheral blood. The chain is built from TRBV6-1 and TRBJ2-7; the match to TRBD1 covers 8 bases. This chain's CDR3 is CASSEAGTGAYEQYF. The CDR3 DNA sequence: TGTGCCAGCAGTGAAGCCGGGACAGGAGCTTACGAGCAGTACTTC.